The T cell receptor beta chain under discussion was sequenced for a study of blood T cell repertoires in COVID-19. On the study more broadly: The samples span acute and convalescent COVID-19 from the United States, Italy and Spain. Sample material is recorded as cDNA or gDNA derived from T cells, B-cell-depleted T cells, or PBMCs.

Original processing methods: Amplification of reference gene primers was used by the study to estimate nucleated cell counts. Some clones are missing from TCRdb's copy, which holds only in-frame ones; the method was immunoSEQ multiplex PCR. The DNA was the basis for D and trimming; V, J and clone size are from that table. The sample lists roughly 63,000 clones; around 74% were seen once. V lost 5 bases to trimming and J lost 9 bases; unmatched junction nucleotides: 14. The CDR3 runs to 16 residues. From germline, CDR1 is MNHEY and CDR2 SVGEGT. The specimen was peripheral blood. The chain combines TRBV6-2 or TRBV6-3 with TRBJ2-7; 12 bases are a match to TRBD2. The TCR was taken from an elderly woman with acute or convalescent COVID-19. CDR3 bases: TGTGCCAGCAGTCCCCGGTGGGCTAGCGGGAGGGAAGCGCAGTACTTC. Its protein is CASSPRWASGREAQYF.